This paragraph reports one T cell receptor beta chain. PCR involved 60 Vbeta and 13 Jbeta primers. Data came from immunoSEQ multiplex PCR; TCRdb stores just in-frame clones and leaves some out. In the table there are over 150,000 clones, nearly 80% of which are singletons. The CDR3 contains 15 residues. The J segment lost 1 base and the V segment lost 0 bases, leaving 0 bases of the junction unmatched. Germline lookup yields CDR1 MNHEY and CDR2 SVGAGI. These data belong to a study of cytomegalovirus exposure and HLA in healthy donors. The origin of this receptor is a man aged 30 to 39 in good health and CMV-seropositive. Material: PBMCs. The chain combines TRBV6-5 with TRBJ1-5, with 7 bases aligning to TRBD1. The chain's CDR3 is CASSYSGGSNQPQHF. CDR3 coding DNA: TGTGCCAGCAGTTACTCAGGGGGCAGCAATCAGCCCCAGCATTTT.